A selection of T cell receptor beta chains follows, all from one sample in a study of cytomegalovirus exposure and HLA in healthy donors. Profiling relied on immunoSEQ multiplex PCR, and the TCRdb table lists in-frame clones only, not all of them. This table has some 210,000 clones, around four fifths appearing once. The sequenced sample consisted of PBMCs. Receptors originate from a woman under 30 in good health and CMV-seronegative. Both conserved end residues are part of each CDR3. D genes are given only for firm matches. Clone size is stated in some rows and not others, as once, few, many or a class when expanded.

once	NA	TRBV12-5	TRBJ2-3	CASGLVLSTNGDTQYF	TGTGCTAGTGGTTTGGTACTTTCCACCAATGGAGATACGCAGTATTTT
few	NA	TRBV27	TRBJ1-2	CASSLWQDYGYTF	TGTGCCAGCAGTTTGTGGCAGGACTATGGCTACACCTTC
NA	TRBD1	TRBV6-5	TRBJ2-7	CASRKGAEQYF	TGTGCCAGCAGGAAGGGGGCCGAGCAGTACTTC
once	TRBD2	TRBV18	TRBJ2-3	CASSPSGTTDTQYF	TGTGCCAGCTCCCCCAGCGGGACGACCGATACGCAGTATTTT
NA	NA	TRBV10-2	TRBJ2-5	CASSELSPEGTQYF	TGCGCCAGCAGTGAGTTGTCCCCCGAGGGGACCCAGTACTTC
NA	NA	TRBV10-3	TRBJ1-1	CAISGQMNTEAFF	TGTGCCATCAGTGGACAGATGAACACTGAAGCTTTCTTT
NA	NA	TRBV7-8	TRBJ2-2	CASSSDFTGELFF	TGTGCCAGCAGTTCCGATTTCACCGGGGAGCTGTTTTTT
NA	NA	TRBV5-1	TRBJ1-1	CASSEGSKGTEAFF	TGCGCCAGCAGTGAGGGGTCGAAGGGCACTGAAGCTTTCTTT
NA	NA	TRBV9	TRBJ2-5	CASSVAAVQETQYF	TGTGCCAGCAGCGTAGCGGCGGTACAAGAGACCCAGTACTTC
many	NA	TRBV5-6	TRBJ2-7	CASSPLGDYEQYF	TGTGCCAGCAGTCCCCTGGGAGACTACGAGCAGTACTTC
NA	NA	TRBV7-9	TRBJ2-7	CASSLSRDRLYEQYF	TGTGCCAGCAGCTTATCCCGGGACCGGCTCTACGAGCAGTACTTC
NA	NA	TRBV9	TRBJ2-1	CASGNRGYNEQFF	TGTGCCAGCGGGAATCGGGGCTACAATGAGCAGTTCTTC
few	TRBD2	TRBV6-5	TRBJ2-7	CASSRTSGNSYEQYF	TGTGCCAGCAGCCGAACTAGCGGGAATTCCTACGAGCAGTACTTC
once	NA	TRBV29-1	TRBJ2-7	CSVGGQSYEQYF	TGCAGCGTTGGAGGTCAGTCATACGAGCAGTACTTC
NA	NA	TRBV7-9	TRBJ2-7	CASSFSGEGAYEQYF	TGTGCCAGCAGCTTTTCGGGGGAAGGGGCCTACGAGCAGTACTTC
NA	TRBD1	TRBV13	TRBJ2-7	CASSSLEGAEYEQYF	TGTGCCAGCAGCTCCTTAGAGGGGGCTGAGTACGAGCAGTACTTC
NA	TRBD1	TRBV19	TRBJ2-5	CASSPGQGRQETQYF	TGTGCCAGTAGTCCGGGACAGGGGCGTCAAGAGACCCAGTACTTC
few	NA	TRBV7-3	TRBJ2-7	CASSLGRAYEQYF	TGTGCCAGCAGCTTAGGAAGGGCCTACGAGCAGTACTTC
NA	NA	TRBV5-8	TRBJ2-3	CASSFQDTQYF	TGTGCCAGCAGCTTTCAAGATACGCAGTATTTT
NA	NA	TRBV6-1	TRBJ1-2	CASSEADGFPYGYTF	TGTGCCAGCAGTGAAGCAGACGGGTTTCCCTATGGCTACACCTTC
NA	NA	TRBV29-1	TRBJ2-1	CSVGGDTNEQFF	TGCAGCGTTGGGGGGGACACCAATGAGCAGTTCTTC
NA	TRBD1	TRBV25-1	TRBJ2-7	CASSETGGPRNEQYF	TGTGCCAGCAGTGAGACAGGGGGCCCCCGAAACGAGCAGTACTTC
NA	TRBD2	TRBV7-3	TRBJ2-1	CASSPQGLARNEQFF	TGTGCCAGCAGCCCCCAGGGACTAGCACGTAATGAGCAGTTCTTC
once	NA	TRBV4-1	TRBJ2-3	CASSQVDLGLSLDTQYF	TGCGCCAGCAGCCAAGTAGATCTAGGGCTCTCCCTTGATACGCAGTATTTT
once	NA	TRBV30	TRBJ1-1	CAWSRGSWLNEAFF	TGTGCCTGGAGTCGCGGGAGCTGGTTAAATGAAGCTTTCTTT
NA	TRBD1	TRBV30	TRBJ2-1	CAWGTGTGGRGNEQFF	TGTGCCTGGGGGACCGGGACAGGGGGCCGTGGGAATGAGCAGTTCTTC
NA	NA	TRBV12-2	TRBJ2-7	CASRLPSFSGSLYEQYF	TGTGCAAGTCGCTTACCCTCCTTTAGCGGGAGCCTCTACGAGCAGTACTTC
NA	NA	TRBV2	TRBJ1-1	CASSEGPWANTEAFF	TGTGCCAGCAGTGAGGGACCCTGGGCGAACACTGAAGCTTTCTTT
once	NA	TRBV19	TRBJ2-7	CASSITFAGASYEQYF	TGTGCCAGTAGTATAACGTTCGCGGGGGCTTCCTACGAGCAGTACTTC
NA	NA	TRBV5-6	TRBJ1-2	CASSLGLGATDYGYTF	TGTGCCAGCAGCTTGGGTTTAGGAGCGACGGACTATGGCTACACCTTC
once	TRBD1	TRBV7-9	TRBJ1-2	CASSFWTGAVQGEDGYTF	TGTGCCAGCAGCTTCTGGACAGGGGCCGTACAAGGGGAGGATGGCTACACCTTC
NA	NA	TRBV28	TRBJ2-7	CASTRGPRYEQYF	TGTGCCAGCACGCGTGGCCCAAGGTACGAGCAGTACTTC
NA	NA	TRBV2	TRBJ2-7	CASTDGAGYEQYF	TGTGCCAGCACGGACGGGGCTGGATACGAGCAGTACTTC
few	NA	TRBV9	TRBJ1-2	CASSVGQLANYGYTF	TGTGCCAGCAGCGTAGGGCAGCTAGCTAACTATGGCTACACCTTC
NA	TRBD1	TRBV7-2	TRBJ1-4	CASSRTGVEKLFF	TGTGCCAGCAGCCGGACAGGGGTTGAAAAACTGTTTTTT
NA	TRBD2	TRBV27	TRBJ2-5	CASSLSGGEETQYF	TGTGCCAGCAGTTTATCGGGGGGGGAAGAGACCCAGTACTTC
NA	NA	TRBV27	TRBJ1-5	CASSFKGPELPQHF	TGTGCCAGCAGTTTTAAAGGGCCGGAATTGCCCCAGCATTTT
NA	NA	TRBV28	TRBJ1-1	CASVPLGRGMNTEAFF	TGTGCCAGCGTGCCCTTAGGTCGGGGGATGAACACTGAAGCTTTCTTT
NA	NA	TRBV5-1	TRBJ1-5	CASSLNVGSNQPQHF	TGCGCCAGCAGCTTGAATGTCGGAAGTAATCAGCCCCAGCATTTT
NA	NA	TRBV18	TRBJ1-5	CASSPLKEDQPQHF	TGTGCCAGCTCACCTTTAAAGGAAGATCAGCCCCAGCATTTT
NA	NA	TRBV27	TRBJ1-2	CATATSNYGYTF	TGTGCCACCGCGACAAGTAACTATGGCTACACCTTC